The rows below give T cell receptor beta chains drawn from one sample of a study of cytomegalovirus exposure and HLA in healthy donors. The protocol was immunoSEQ multiplex PCR, while the TCRdb copy is restricted to in-frame clones and leaves out a portion. The sample contains about 120,000 clones, 81% of which appear only once. Sequenced sample: PBMCs. The receptors shown here come from a woman in her forties in good health and CMV-seronegative. Both conserved end residues are part of each CDR3. D genes are given only for firm matches. A clone size is listed for some rows: how often the clone was seen (once, few, many), or a class if it is expanded.

size,V,J,D,CDR3,DNA
.,TRBV15,TRBJ1-5,TRBD1,CATSGQVLSNQPQHF,TGTGCCACCAGCGGACAGGTTCTAAGCAATCAGCCCCAGCATTTT
.,TRBV18,TRBJ1-5,TRBD1,CASSPIATGGSNSNQPQHF,TGTGCCAGCTCACCAATCGCAACAGGGGGATCCAATAGCAATCAGCCCCAGCATTTT
.,TRBV6-7,TRBJ1-1,.,CASSYSSLIHHTWDNLNTEAFF,TGTGCCAGCAGTTACTCGTCCCTAATACACCACACGTGGGACAACTTGAACACTGAAGCTTTCTTT
.,TRBV5-6,TRBJ1-3,.,CASSRETSGNTIYF,TGTGCCAGCAGCCGAGAAACCTCTGGAAACACCATATATTTT
.,TRBV18,TRBJ2-7,TRBD1,CASSPGSINRGPEQYEQYF,TGTGCCAGCTCACCAGGGTCCATAAACAGGGGCCCGGAGCAATACGAGCAGTACTTC
.,TRBV5-1,TRBJ1-1,.,CASSLRVGDTEAFF,TGCGCCAGCAGCTTAAGGGTAGGGGACACTGAAGCTTTCTTT
.,TRBV7-9,TRBJ2-1,TRBD2,CASSRTSGRRSYNEQFF,TGTGCCAGCTCTCGGACTAGCGGGAGGAGGTCCTACAATGAGCAGTTCTTC
.,TRBV18,TRBJ2-1,TRBD1,CASSPTGTGLNEQFF,TGTGCCAGCTCACCTACCGGGACAGGGCTGAATGAGCAGTTCTTC
.,TRBV11-3,TRBJ2-1,.,CASSPPRAGSGEQFF,TGTGCCAGCAGCCCCCCCCGGGCGGGGTCGGGTGAGCAGTTCTTC
.,TRBV6-5,TRBJ1-1,TRBD1,CASSRGQENTEAFF,TGTGCCAGCAGTCGCGGACAGGAGAACACTGAAGCTTTCTTT
.,TRBV29-1,TRBJ2-3,TRBD1,CSVEDRGDRGQDTQYF,TGCAGCGTTGAAGATCGAGGGGACAGGGGGCAGGATACGCAGTATTTT
.,TRBV13,TRBJ1-1,.,CASSPIPTGTTEAFF,TGTGCCAGCAGTCCAATCCCAACAGGGACGACTGAAGCTTTCTTT
few,TRBV2,TRBJ2-2,TRBD2,CAIKTSGTNTGELFF,TGTGCCATCAAAACTAGCGGGACGAACACCGGGGAGCTGTTTTTT
.,TRBV13,TRBJ2-2,.,CASSSLSFTGELFF,TGTGCCAGCAGCTCCCTAAGCTTCACCGGGGAGCTGTTTTTT
few,TRBV7-7,TRBJ1-4,TRBD1,CASSPGTGGDEKLFF,TGTGCCAGCAGCCCCGGGACAGGCGGCGATGAAAAACTGTTTTTT
.,TRBV28,TRBJ2-5,TRBD1,CASSLGGQGVETQYF,TGTGCCAGCAGTTTAGGGGGACAGGGTGTCGAGACCCAGTACTTC
once,TRBV6-5,TRBJ2-2,TRBD1,CASKNQGADSGELFF,TGTGCCAGCAAAAACCAGGGGGCTGATAGCGGGGAGCTGTTTTTT
.,TRBV18,TRBJ1-1,.,CASSPNRNTEAFF,TGTGCCAGCTCACCAAATCGGAACACTGAAGCTTTCTTT
once,TRBV5-1,TRBJ1-1,.,CASSSQLKSGFANTEAFF,TGCGCCAGCAGCTCCCAGCTAAAGTCAGGCTTTGCGAACACTGAAGCTTTCTTT
.,TRBV7-3,TRBJ2-1,.,CASSLPGVRYNEQFF,TGTGCCAGCAGCTTACCAGGGGTCCGCTACAATGAGCAGTTCTTC
.,TRBV5-5,TRBJ2-7,TRBD2,CASSPTSGSLYEQYF,TGTGCCAGCAGCCCGACTAGCGGGAGTCTGTACGAGCAGTACTTC
.,TRBV2,TRBJ1-1,.,CASSEAGVNTEAFF,TGTGCCAGCAGTGAAGCGGGCGTGAACACTGAAGCTTTCTTC
.,TRBV13,TRBJ2-3,.,CASSNSGDTQYF,TGTGCCAGCAGCAATTCAGGAGATACGCAGTATTTT
.,TRBV28,TRBJ2-5,TRBD2,CASSLSLAGGLETQYF,TGTGCCAGCAGTTTAAGTCTAGCGGGAGGTTTGGAGACCCAGTACTTC
.,TRBV5-1,TRBJ2-5,.,CASSWQGETQYF,TGCGCCAGCAGCTGGCAGGGGGAGACCCAGTACTTC
once,TRBV28,TRBJ1-2,TRBD1,CASSLRQGALGSGYTF,TGTGCCAGCAGTTTAAGGCAGGGGGCATTGGGGTCCGGCTACACCTTC
.,TRBV28,TRBJ2-7,TRBD2,CASSLRASGSYEQYF,TGTGCCAGCAGTTTAAGGGCTAGCGGCTCCTACGAGCAGTACTTC